This T cell receptor beta chain was identified during a study of blood T cell repertoires in COVID-19. Study-wide background: T cells, B-cell-depleted T cells, or PBMCs provided the cDNA or gDNA that served as material.

Per germline, CDR1 LNHDA and CDR2 SQIVND (reference sequence). This CDR3 is built from 19 residues. V lost 0 bases and J 0 bases, leaving 17 bases between the germline ends. Enrolment of Seattle patients took place during active infection, and they were followed longitudinally. Original analysis: How many nucleated cells were present was estimated from reference gene primer amplification. Sequenced by immunoSEQ multiplex PCR; TCRdb stores in-frame clones only, minus some. That table gives V, J and clone size, and the DNA gave D and trimming. The table lists under 450,000 clones, 89% of them singletons. This clone was seen only a few times.

The sequencing sample was made of peripheral blood. The receptor's source is a woman in her thirties or forties with COVID-19, enrolled during active disease. This chain links TRBV19 with TRBJ1-4, with D maybe TRBD1 (5 bases). This CDR3 is CASSIDPQGSGATNEKLFF. Written as DNA, the CDR3 is TGTGCCAGTAGTATAGATCCCCAGGGTTCGGGAGCAACTAATGAAAAACTGTTTTTT.